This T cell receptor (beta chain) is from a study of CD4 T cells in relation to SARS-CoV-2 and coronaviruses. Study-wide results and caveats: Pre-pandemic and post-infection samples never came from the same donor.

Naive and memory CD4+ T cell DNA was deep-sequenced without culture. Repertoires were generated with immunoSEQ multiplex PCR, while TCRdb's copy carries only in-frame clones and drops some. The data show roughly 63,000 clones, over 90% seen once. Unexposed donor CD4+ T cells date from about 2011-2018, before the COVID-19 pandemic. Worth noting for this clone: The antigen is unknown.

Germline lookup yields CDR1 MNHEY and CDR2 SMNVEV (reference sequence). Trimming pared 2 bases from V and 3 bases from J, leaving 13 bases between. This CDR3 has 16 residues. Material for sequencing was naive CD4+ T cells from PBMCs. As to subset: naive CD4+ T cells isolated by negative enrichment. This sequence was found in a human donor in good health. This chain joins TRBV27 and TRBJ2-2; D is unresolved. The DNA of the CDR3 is TGTGCCAGCAGTTTAGCCCCCAGCCGGTACACCGGGGAGCTGTTTTTT. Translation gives CASSLAPSRYTGELFF.